The rows below give T cell receptor beta chains drawn from one sample of a study of T cell changes during pregnancy in multiple sclerosis. Sequencing was performed with immunoSEQ multiplex PCR; in TCRdb, only in-frame clones are kept and a portion is missing. The data contain around 73,000 clones, 85% to 95% of them singletons. This material consisted of peripheral blood, taken in the third trimester of pregnancy. These receptors originate from a female donor in good health, enrolled as a control in a pregnancy study. The CDR3 runs from the conserved cysteine through the conserved F or W. The order of the fields is V gene, D gene, J gene, clone size, CDR3 protein, CDR3 DNA. A D gene is named only where the DNA matches it firmly. Size is omitted from some rows. Given values are once, few, many or a class for expanded clones.

v_call: TRBV13
d_call: TRBD1
j_call: TRBJ2-3
clone_size: -
cdr3_aa: CASSSTGTGTDTQYF
cdr3_nt: TGTGCCAGCAGTTCCACCGGGACAGGCACAGATACGCAGTATTTT

v_call: TRBV5-1
d_call: TRBD2
j_call: TRBJ2-3
clone_size: -
cdr3_aa: CASSGGGLARLTDTQYF
cdr3_nt: TGCGCCAGCAGCGGAGGGGGACTAGCGAGACTCACAGATACGCAGTATTTT

v_call: TRBV27
d_call: TRBD1
j_call: TRBJ1-3
clone_size: -
cdr3_aa: CASRDREGVRNTIYF
cdr3_nt: TGTGCCAGCCGGGACAGGGAGGGCGTAAGAAACACCATATATTTT

v_call: TRBV7-2
d_call: TRBD1
j_call: TRBJ1-6
clone_size: few
cdr3_aa: CASSLEDREVRPLHF
cdr3_nt: TGTGCCAGCAGCTTAGAGGACAGGGAGGTTAGACCCCTCCACTTT

v_call: TRBV6-6
d_call: TRBD1
j_call: TRBJ2-7
clone_size: -
cdr3_aa: CASSYEGQGRYEQYF
cdr3_nt: TGTGCCAGCAGCTATGAGGGACAGGGGAGGTACGAGCAGTACTTC

v_call: TRBV9
d_call: TRBD2
j_call: TRBJ2-3
clone_size: -
cdr3_aa: CASSFSLAGETDTQYF
cdr3_nt: TGTGCCAGCAGCTTCAGTCTAGCGGGAGAAACAGATACGCAGTATTTT

v_call: TRBV28
d_call: -
j_call: TRBJ2-7
clone_size: once
cdr3_aa: CASSFGGPYEQYF
cdr3_nt: TGTGCCAGCAGTTTCGGGGGACCCTACGAGCAGTACTTC

v_call: TRBV20-1
d_call: -
j_call: TRBJ2-1
clone_size: -
cdr3_aa: CSASGSTPFF
cdr3_nt: TGCAGTGCTAGCGGGTCTACGCCGTTCTTC

v_call: TRBV28
d_call: TRBD2
j_call: TRBJ2-1
clone_size: -
cdr3_aa: CASSFLRLAGGLYEQFF
cdr3_nt: TGTGCCAGCAGTTTCCTTCGACTAGCGGGGGGGCTGTATGAGCAGTTCTTC

v_call: TRBV10-3
d_call: TRBD2
j_call: TRBJ2-2
clone_size: -
cdr3_aa: CAIGLAVNTGELFF
cdr3_nt: TGTGCCATCGGACTAGCGGTGAACACCGGGGAGCTGTTTTTT

v_call: TRBV5-1
d_call: -
j_call: TRBJ2-7
clone_size: -
cdr3_aa: CASSLEQGSSYEQYF
cdr3_nt: TGCGCCAGCAGCTTGGAGCAGGGATCATCCTACGAGCAGTACTTC

v_call: TRBV6-1
d_call: -
j_call: TRBJ2-2
clone_size: once
cdr3_aa: CASSGDTGELFF
cdr3_nt: TGTGCCAGCAGTGGCGACACCGGGGAGCTGTTTTTT

v_call: TRBV9
d_call: TRBD2
j_call: TRBJ2-3
clone_size: -
cdr3_aa: CASSVERGSTDTQYF
cdr3_nt: TGTGCCAGCAGCGTAGAGCGGGGGAGCACAGATACGCAGTATTTT

v_call: TRBV4-1
d_call: TRBD1
j_call: TRBJ1-5
clone_size: -
cdr3_aa: CASSQETGVQPQHF
cdr3_nt: TGCGCCAGCAGCCAAGAGACAGGGGTTCAGCCCCAGCATTTT

v_call: TRBV28
d_call: TRBD2
j_call: TRBJ2-3
clone_size: -
cdr3_aa: CASSPGLAPSTDTQYF
cdr3_nt: TGTGCCAGCAGTCCGGGACTAGCGCCCTCCACAGATACGCAGTATTTT

v_call: TRBV30
d_call: -
j_call: TRBJ2-1
clone_size: -
cdr3_aa: CAWSVPSDRKQFF
cdr3_nt: TGTGCCTGGAGTGTACCTAGCGATCGCAAGCAGTTCTTC

v_call: TRBV27
d_call: -
j_call: TRBJ2-2
clone_size: -
cdr3_aa: CASTPGGGELFF
cdr3_nt: TGTGCCAGCACCCCCGGGGGCGGGGAGCTGTTTTTT

v_call: TRBV30
d_call: TRBD1
j_call: TRBJ1-2
clone_size: -
cdr3_aa: CAWSVAGGLGGYTF
cdr3_nt: TGTGCCTGGAGTGTGGCAGGGGGCTTGGGTGGCTACACCTTC

v_call: TRBV21-1
d_call: -
j_call: TRBJ2-3
clone_size: -
cdr3_aa: CASTADGTSGRLFETDTQYF
cdr3_nt: TGTGCCAGCACCGCAGATGGGACTAGCGGGAGGTTATTTGAGACAGATACGCAGTATTTT

v_call: TRBV5-6
d_call: -
j_call: TRBJ1-6
clone_size: few
cdr3_aa: CASSLYLDSPLHF
cdr3_nt: TGTGCCAGCAGCTTATATCTTGATTCACCCCTCCACTTT

v_call: TRBV15
d_call: -
j_call: TRBJ1-2
clone_size: -
cdr3_aa: CATRGGVGPGYTF
cdr3_nt: TGTGCCACCAGGGGGGGGGTGGGGCCCGGCTACACCTTC

v_call: TRBV7-2
d_call: -
j_call: TRBJ2-7
clone_size: -
cdr3_aa: CASSLARGPEQYF
cdr3_nt: TGTGCCAGCAGCTTAGCGCGCGGGCCCGAGCAGTACTTC

v_call: TRBV7-3
d_call: TRBD1
j_call: TRBJ2-2
clone_size: -
cdr3_aa: CASRTSGQGSGELFF
cdr3_nt: TGTGCCAGCAGAACCTCGGGACAGGGATCCGGGGAGCTGTTTTTT

v_call: TRBV7-3
d_call: TRBD2
j_call: TRBJ2-1
clone_size: -
cdr3_aa: CASSRTSGPSSYNEQFF
cdr3_nt: TGTGCCAGCAGCCGAACTAGCGGGCCTAGCTCCTACAATGAGCAGTTCTTC

v_call: TRBV28
d_call: TRBD1
j_call: TRBJ1-4
clone_size: -
cdr3_aa: CASSRRQGREKLFF
cdr3_nt: TGTGCCAGCAGCCGCCGACAGGGACGAGAAAAACTGTTTTTT

v_call: TRBV29-1
d_call: TRBD1
j_call: TRBJ1-2
clone_size: once
cdr3_aa: CSVALGTAYGYTF
cdr3_nt: TGCAGCGTTGCCCTCGGGACAGCCTATGGCTACACCTTC

v_call: TRBV28
d_call: TRBD1
j_call: TRBJ1-3
clone_size: -
cdr3_aa: CASSLGTGPGNTIYF
cdr3_nt: TGTGCCAGCAGTCTCGGGACAGGGCCTGGAAACACCATATATTTT

v_call: TRBV2
d_call: -
j_call: TRBJ2-5
clone_size: -
cdr3_aa: CASSVVKETQYF
cdr3_nt: TGTGCCAGCAGTGTCGTAAAAGAGACCCAGTACTTC

v_call: TRBV27
d_call: -
j_call: TRBJ1-1
clone_size: -
cdr3_aa: CASSLTQGGTEAFF
cdr3_nt: TGTGCCAGCAGTTTGACTCAGGGAGGCACTGAAGCTTTCTTT

v_call: TRBV4-1
d_call: -
j_call: TRBJ2-7
clone_size: -
cdr3_aa: CASSQGGTGYEQYF
cdr3_nt: TGCGCCAGCAGCCAGGGAGGGACAGGCTACGAGCAGTACTTC

v_call: TRBV7-2
d_call: TRBD2
j_call: TRBJ2-3
clone_size: -
cdr3_aa: CASSLLAGLTDTQYF
cdr3_nt: TGTGCCAGCAGCTTATTAGCGGGGCTAACAGATACGCAGTATTTT

v_call: TRBV6-5
d_call: -
j_call: TRBJ1-3
clone_size: -
cdr3_aa: CASSPTVAGNTIYF
cdr3_nt: TGTGCCAGCAGTCCCACAGTGGCTGGAAACACCATATATTTT

v_call: TRBV2
d_call: -
j_call: TRBJ1-5
clone_size: -
cdr3_aa: CASSPRTASNQPQHF
cdr3_nt: TGTGCCAGCAGTCCAAGGACAGCTAGCAATCAGCCCCAGCATTTT

v_call: TRBV7-9
d_call: -
j_call: TRBJ2-7
clone_size: -
cdr3_aa: CASSPTSWEQYF
cdr3_nt: TGTGCCAGCAGCCCTACTAGCTGGGAGCAGTACTTC

v_call: TRBV28
d_call: -
j_call: TRBJ2-6
clone_size: -
cdr3_aa: CASSLTPGANVLTF
cdr3_nt: TGTGCCAGCAGTTTGACACCCGGGGCCAACGTCCTGACTTTC

v_call: TRBV19
d_call: -
j_call: TRBJ2-1
clone_size: -
cdr3_aa: CASSIPGTNEQFF
cdr3_nt: TGTGCCAGTAGTATTCCGGGAACGAATGAGCAGTTCTTC

v_call: TRBV6-5
d_call: -
j_call: TRBJ1-2
clone_size: -
cdr3_aa: CASRRTTGPDGYTF
cdr3_nt: TGTGCCAGCAGGAGAACGACAGGCCCGGATGGCTACACCTTC

v_call: TRBV4-2
d_call: -
j_call: TRBJ2-1
clone_size: few
cdr3_aa: CASSQRDNEQFF
cdr3_nt: TGTGCCAGCAGCCAACGGGACAATGAGCAGTTCTTC

v_call: TRBV5-5
d_call: -
j_call: TRBJ2-1
clone_size: -
cdr3_aa: CASSLDSARSYNEQFF
cdr3_nt: TGTGCCAGCAGCTTGGATAGCGCCCGATCCTACAATGAGCAGTTCTTC

v_call: TRBV6-5
d_call: -
j_call: TRBJ1-4
clone_size: -
cdr3_aa: CASSYVATNEKLFF
cdr3_nt: TGTGCCAGCAGTTACGTCGCAACTAATGAAAAACTGTTTTTT

v_call: TRBV2
d_call: TRBD1
j_call: TRBJ2-5
clone_size: -
cdr3_aa: CASSGDSQETQYF
cdr3_nt: TGTGCCAGCAGTGGGGACAGTCAAGAGACCCAGTACTTC

v_call: TRBV10-2
d_call: -
j_call: TRBJ1-1
clone_size: -
cdr3_aa: CASTESEGDAEAFF
cdr3_nt: TGCGCCAGCACTGAAAGTGAGGGGGACGCTGAAGCTTTCTTT

v_call: TRBV30
d_call: -
j_call: TRBJ1-1
clone_size: -
cdr3_aa: CAWNRDTEAFF
cdr3_nt: TGTGCCTGGAACAGGGACACTGAAGCTTTCTTT

v_call: TRBV15
d_call: -
j_call: TRBJ1-6
clone_size: -
cdr3_aa: CATSTSGVNNSPLHF
cdr3_nt: TGTGCCACCAGCACTTCGGGAGTCAATAATTCACCCCTCCACTTT

v_call: TRBV11-2
d_call: -
j_call: TRBJ2-4
clone_size: -
cdr3_aa: CASSLAPGDMYF
cdr3_nt: TGTGCCAGCAGCTTAGCCCCCGGTGATATGTACTTC